This T cell receptor beta chain is drawn from a study of Tregs in tolerant kidney transplant recipients. The count of this clone is one. Antigen: not known. The study, taken as a whole, reports: The small number of patients limits these findings pending further validation. This study did not directly address biological reproducibility.

Unstimulated Tregs (CD4+CD25+CD127-) and CD4+CD25- non-Tregs were sorted from PBMCs. Germline CDR1 is MNHEY and CDR2 is SVGAGI. CDR3 size: 14 residues. V lost 4 bases and J lost 2, with 11 bases in between. Here immunoSEQ multiplex PCR was the method, and the copy in TCRdb shows in-frame clones only, minus some. The repertoire includes tens of thousands of clones, over 80% of them detected once, and around 4.5% sits in the top ten. This receptor was taken from a human donor in good health. V usage is TRBV6-5 and J usage is TRBJ1-2; D might be TRBD1 (5 bases). The sample taken for sequencing was CD4+ T cells from blood. CDR3 DNA sequence: TGTGCCAGCAGTTCTAGCAGGGCCAACTATGGCTACACCTTC. It codes for CASSSSRANYGYTF.